This paragraph covers one T cell receptor beta chain sequence. Its antigen is undetermined. These data come from a study of OX40 agonist ivuxolimab in advanced cancers. The data were produced by immunoSEQ multiplex PCR, yet TCRdb's version contains in-frame clones alone and is incomplete. The table has approximately 23,000 clones, 86% seen once. Overall study findings and caveats: Which antigen the expanded peripheral T cells recognized is unknown. On average, a greater number of expanded clones characterised CD8+ T cells relative to CD4+. Dose levels from 0.1 to 3.0 mg/kg saw CD4+ and CD8+ blood T cells expand clonally by week 6. Low normalized clonal expansion also occurred in some nonresponding patients.

Sample: CD4+ or CD8+ T cells sorted from blood, taken in a trial of the OX40 agonist ivuxolimab. The source of this sequence is an adult with an advanced solid tumor such as melanoma, head and neck, liver or kidney cancer.

CDR3 bases: TGTGCCAGCAGCTTTGGGCAGACCAGCGAGCAGTACTTC. This gives the protein CASSFGQTSEQYF. This chain connects TRBV5-6 to TRBJ2-7, with unresolved D. Germline values: CDR1 SGHDT, CDR2 YYEEEE. The CDR3 loop spans 13 amino acids. V lost 2 bases and J 6 bases, leaving 12 bases between the germline ends. The full variable domain, its missing parts supplied by reference TRBV5-6 and TRBJ2-7, is DAGVTQSPTHLIKTRGQQVTLRCSPKSGHDTVSWYQQALGQGPQFIFQYYEEEERQRGNFPDRFSGHQFPNYSSELNVNALLLGDSALYLCASSFGQTSEQYFGPGTRLTVT.